The rows below give T cell receptor beta chains drawn from one sample of a study of T cell responses to AZD1222 COVID-19 vaccine. TCRdb's table, derived via immunoSEQ multiplex PCR, lists solely in-frame clones and lacks some. The table shows 80,000 to 100,000 clones, with roughly 85% occurring only once. Here the sequenced sample was peripheral blood, taken 28 days after the second AZD1222 dose. The source of these receptors is an adult who received the AZD1222 COVID-19 vaccine. CDR3s include the opening cysteine and the closing phenylalanine or tryptophan. D genes are given only for firm matches.

D gene | J gene | V gene | CDR3 protein | CDR3 DNA
. | TRBJ2-1 | TRBV4-3 | CASSQDLRVEQFF | TGCGCCAGCAGCCAAGATTTGAGGGTAGAGCAGTTCTTC
TRBD2 | TRBJ2-1 | TRBV29-1 | CSVRAGGVRYEQFF | TGCAGCGTTAGGGCGGGGGGAGTCCGCTATGAGCAGTTCTTC
. | TRBJ1-1 | TRBV11-2 | CASSIQGTEAFF | TGTGCCAGCAGCATACAGGGCACTGAAGCTTTCTTT
. | TRBJ2-1 | TRBV9 | CASSVGDNEQFF | TGTGCCAGCAGCGTAGGAGACAATGAGCAGTTCTTC
TRBD1 | TRBJ2-1 | TRBV5-1 | CASKGTVPLLEQFF | TGCGCCAGCAAGGGGACAGTCCCCTTACTGGAGCAGTTCTTC
. | TRBJ1-4 | TRBV11-2 | CASRPTGAPNEKLFF | TGTGCCAGCAGACCAACCGGGGCCCCTAATGAAAAACTGTTTTTT
. | TRBJ2-5 | TRBV4-2 | CASSQDVTEETQYF | TGTGCCAGCAGCCAAGACGTAACTGAAGAGACCCAGTACTTC
TRBD1 | TRBJ2-7 | TRBV19 | CASSTGTGIYEQYF | TGTGCCAGTAGTACCGGGACAGGGATTTACGAGCAGTACTTC
. | TRBJ1-1 | TRBV28 | CAILGAENTEAFF | TGTGCCATTTTAGGGGCGGAGAACACTGAAGCTTTCTTT
TRBD1 | TRBJ2-7 | TRBV5-6 | CASRDRGLSYEQYF | TGTGCCAGCAGGGACAGGGGACTCTCCTACGAGCAGTACTTC
. | TRBJ1-5 | TRBV20-1 | CSASSQNSNQPQHF | TGCAGTGCTAGTTCCCAGAATAGCAATCAGCCCCAGCATTTT
TRBD2 | TRBJ2-1 | TRBV5-4 | CASSSIAGGNNEQFF | TGTGCCAGCAGCTCCATAGCGGGGGGAAACAATGAGCAGTTCTTC
TRBD1 | TRBJ1-1 | TRBV2 | CASSESRGPGNDEAFF | TGTGCCAGCAGTGAGAGTAGGGGGCCCGGGAACGATGAAGCTTTCTTT
TRBD1 | TRBJ1-2 | TRBV4-2 | CASSQAGTELNYGYTF | TGTGCCAGCAGCCAAGCCGGGACAGAACTTAACTATGGCTACACCTTC
. | TRBJ1-4 | TRBV27 | CASSLSAVTNEKLFF | TGTGCCAGCAGTCTGTCGGCAGTAACTAATGAAAAACTGTTTTTT
. | TRBJ1-5 | TRBV2 | CASSASAPYSNQPQHF | TGTGCCAGCAGTGCCAGCGCCCCGTATAGCAATCAGCCCCAGCATTTT
. | TRBJ1-1 | TRBV5-1 | CASSRTGDTEAFF | TGCGCCAGCAGCCGGACGGGGGATACTGAAGCTTTCTTT
TRBD1 | TRBJ1-5 | TRBV28 | CASSLRGTGVSQHF | TGTGCCAGCAGTTTAAGGGGGACAGGGGTATCCCAGCATTTT
. | TRBJ1-4 | TRBV9 | CASSVGAGDGEKLFF | TGTGCCAGCAGCGTAGGGGCGGGGGATGGGGAAAAACTGTTTTTT
TRBD1 | TRBJ2-2 | TRBV27 | CASSSGQGTGELFF | TGTGCCAGCAGTTCCGGACAGGGCACCGGGGAGCTGTTTTTT
. | TRBJ1-6 | TRBV5-1 | CASSLDGQGNSPLHF | TGCGCCAGCAGCTTGGATGGGCAGGGAAATTCACCCCTCCACTTT
. | TRBJ2-1 | TRBV6-5 | CASSPAEDYEQFF | TGTGCCAGCAGTCCCGCGGAGGATTATGAGCAGTTCTTC
. | TRBJ1-3 | TRBV3-1/TRBV3-2 | CASRQSFSGNTIYF | TGTGCCAGCAGACAGTCCTTCTCTGGAAACACCATATATTTT